The 21 T cell receptor beta chains in this list originate from one sample, sequenced in a study of blood T cell repertoires in COVID-19. TCRdb's table, derived via immunoSEQ multiplex PCR, lists solely in-frame clones and lacks some. This table has about 150,000 clones, approximately 73% appearing once. The specimen was peripheral blood. These receptors were obtained from a man in his fifties or sixties with acute or convalescent COVID-19.

The V gene is TRBV19, the J gene TRBJ1-3; 7 bases align to TRBD1. The CDR3 length is 14 residues. J gave up 2 bases and V 5 bases, and 3 bases lay outside the gene matches. Germline CDR1 reads LNHDA; CDR2 reads SQIVND (reference sequence). The CDR3: CASSPQGAGNTIYF. For the CDR3, the DNA is TGTGCCAGTAGTCCGCAGGGGGCTGGAAACACCATATATTTT.

This rearrangement joins TRBV27 to TRBJ1-6; no firm D call. The CDR3 covers 12 residues. The V and J ends lost 5 bases and 7 bases respectively, with 6 bases between them. Germline CDR1 MNHEY, CDR2 SMNVEV (reference sequence). The CDR3 DNA sequence: TGTGCCAGCAGTACACGCAATTCACCCCTCCACTTT. It is translated as CASSTRNSPLHF.

In this sample, this clone turned up a few times. CDR3 nucleotides: TGTGCCAGCTCACCACCGGGAGGGGCGACCTTCGGCAATGAGCAGTTCTTC. This sequence encodes CASSPPGGATFGNEQFF. This sequence joins TRBV18 and TRBJ2-1; 7 bases are shared with TRBD2. V shed 0 bases and J 6 bases; nucleotides not matched to a gene: 11. In germline, CDR1 is KGHSH, CDR2 LQKENI. CDR3 length: 17 amino acids. The complete variable domain, with remaining parts taken from reference TRBV18 and TRBJ2-1, reads NAGVMQNPRHLVRRRGQEARLRCSPMKGHSHVYWYRQLPEEGLKFMVYLQKENIIDESGMPKERFSAEFPKEGPSILRIQQVVRGDSAAYFCASSPPGGATFGNEQFFGPGTRLTVL.

V is TRBV28 and J is TRBJ1-1; the D gene is possibly TRBD1 (6 bases). With 3 bases removed from V and 4 bases from J, the gap between germline ends came to 21 bases. CDR1 is MDHEN, CDR2 SYDVKM, per germline. The CDR3 is 17 residues long. DNA for the CDR3: TGTGCCAGCAGTTTCGGTTTAGGGGGAGTTGATGGCACTGAAGCTTTCTTT. The encoded protein is CASSFGLGGVDGTEAFF.

The V and J genes are TRBV30 and TRBJ2-7, with no clear D. Germline lookup yields CDR1 GTSNPN and CDR2 SVGIG (reference sequence). V was trimmed by 1 base and J by 2 bases, leaving 9 bases between them. The CDR3 spans 13 residues. The DNA of the CDR3 is TGTGCCTGGAGTGGTACAGCCACCTACGAGCAGTACTTC. It translates to CAWSGTATYEQYF.

The chain links TRBV18 to TRBJ2-1; 8 bases fit TRBD2. The V gene end was trimmed by 0 bases and the J gene end by 8 bases; junction bases not matched to a gene: 6. The CDR3 is 15 amino acids. CDR1 and CDR2 (germline): KGHSH, LQKENI. CDR3 nucleotide sequence: TGTGCCAGCTCACCACCCAGCGGGAGTTTGCATGAGCAGTTCTTC. This translates into CASSPPSGSLHEQFF.

The chain has TRBV18 and TRBJ2-3; weak D call: TRBD2 (6 bases). Germline loops: CDR1 KGHSH, CDR2 LQKENI. Trimming pared 4 bases from V and 4 bases from J, leaving 12 bases between. This CDR3 contains 14 residues. Here the CDR3 reads CASSRPGLADTQYF. CDR3 sequence (DNA): TGTGCCAGCTCACGACCGGGACTGGCAGATACGCAGTATTTT.

V and J are TRBV18 and TRBJ2-3, with D possibly TRBD1 on 6 matching bases. V lost 1 base to trimming and J lost 3 bases, with 11 bases between them. The germline CDR1 and CDR2 sequences are KGHSH and LQKENI. This CDR3 has 15 amino acids. CDR3 amino acids: CASSPRAQGTDTQYF. CDR3 coding DNA: TGTGCCAGCTCACCACGGGCACAGGGTACAGATACGCAGTATTTT.

V and J are TRBV24-1 and TRBJ2-1; 7 bases are shared with TRBD2. The CDR3 spans 15 residues. Per the germline V gene, CDR1 is KGHDR and CDR2 is SFDVKD. The V segment lost 9 bases and the J segment 5 bases; nucleotides outside the gene matches: 12. CDR3 in DNA: TGTGCCACCTGCAAGACCGGGACTATTAACAATGAGCAGTTCTTC. Translating gives CATCKTGTINNEQFF.

The chain has TRBV5-1 and TRBJ2-3; no definite D call. The germline V gene encodes CDR1 SGHRS and CDR2 YFSETQ. CDR3 length equals 13 residues. Trimming removed 6 bases at V and 3 bases at J, with 11 bases between. CDR3: CASTSIRTDTQYF. The CDR3, as DNA: TGCGCCAGCACCTCTATAAGAACAGATACGCAGTATTTT.

This rearrangement joins TRBV6-5 to TRBJ1-1; D may be TRBD1 (5 bases). The CDR3 is 15 residues long. The V and J ends lost 5 bases and 5 bases respectively, with 18 bases between them. Germline V gene sequence: CDR1 MNHEY, CDR2 SVGAGI. The CDR3 nucleotides read TGTGCCAGCAGTCCCGGCGACAGCCTGGGAACTGAAGCTTTCTTT. Encoded protein: CASSPGDSLGTEAFF.

J is TRBJ2-7 and V is TRBV11-2; D might be TRBD2 (6 bases). V was clipped by 4 bases and J by 9 bases, with 22 bases between them. The CDR3 totals 15 residues. The germline V gene has CDR1 SGHAT and CDR2 FQNNGV. In DNA form, the CDR3 reads TGTGCCAGCAGCTCAGCAGGGCGGGACGGGCATGGGCAGTACTTC. This gives the protein CASSSAGRDGHGQYF.

The rearrangement joins TRBV15 to TRBJ2-7, with 13 nucleotides matching TRBD2. The ends lost 5 bases at V and 3 bases at J; junction bases unmatched: 7. Germline V gene data show CDR1 as LNHNV and CDR2 as YYDKDF (reference sequence). The CDR3 sequence is 16 residues long. The CDR3, as DNA: TGTGCCACCAGCGGCGGACGGACTAGCGGGGGCTACGAGCAGTACTTC. Translating it yields CATSGGRTSGGYEQYF. Full variable domain (outside the CDR3, taken from reference TRBV15 and TRBJ2-7): DAMVIQNPRYQVTQFGKPVTLSCSQTLNHNVMYWYQQKSSQAPKLLFHYYDKDFNNEADTPDNFQSRRPNTSFCFLDIRSPGLGDTAMYLCATSGGRTSGGYEQYFGPGTRLTVT.

This chain links TRBV11-2 with TRBJ2-5; the match to TRBD2 covers 14 bases. The CDR3 is 14 residues long. Trimming cost V 4 bases and J 8 bases; bases outside gene matches: 3. In germline, CDR1 is SGHAT, CDR2 FQNNGV. CDR3 DNA: TGTGCCAGCAGCTCTGGACTAGCGGGAGGCACCCAGTACTTC. Protein sequence: CASSSGLAGGTQYF.

In this sample, this clone turned up once. The chain combines TRBV24-1 with TRBJ2-1, with 12 bases aligning to TRBD2. This CDR3 comprises 20 residues. Trimming removed 3 bases from V and 3 bases from J; junction bases left unmatched: 14. Germline assignment: CDR1 KGHDR and CDR2 SFDVKD. As DNA, the CDR3 is TGTGCCACCAGTGATCATAGGACGCTAGCGGGAGGGCCGATCTACAATGAGCAGTTCTTC. Residues: CATSDHRTLAGGPIYNEQFF.

The chain employs TRBV11-2 and TRBJ2-2; D gene unclear. CDR3 length: 14 amino acids. The germline V gene has CDR1 SGHAT and CDR2 FQNNGV. Trimming stripped 2 bases from V and 3 bases from J, with 7 bases between. CDR3 in DNA: TGTGCCAGCAGCTTAAGGCAGGACACCGGGGAGCTGTTTTTT. This codes for CASSLRQDTGELFF. Filled out from reference TRBV11-2 and TRBJ2-2, the complete variable domain reads EAGVAQSPRYKIIEKRQSVAFWCNPISGHATLYWYQQILGQGPKLLIQFQNNGVVDDSQLPKDRFSAERLKGVDSTLKIQPAKLEDSAVYLCASSLRQDTGELFFGEGSRLTVL.

The chain links TRBV30 to TRBJ1-3; D gene ambiguous. The CDR3 is 12 amino acids. Looked up from germline, CDR1 is GTSNPN and CDR2 is SVGIG (reference sequence). Deletions cut 7 bases from V and 8 bases from J, with 15 bases between. In nucleotides, the CDR3 is TGTGCCTCCCTGGGCCGCGGGGACACCATATATTTT. As protein: CASLGRGDTIYF.

This chain connects TRBV7-9 to TRBJ2-3, with 7 positions matching TRBD2. This CDR3 is built from 16 residues. V dropped 0 bases and J dropped 8; count of bases not matched to a gene: 11. Germline V gives CDR1 SEHNR, CDR2 FQNEAQ (reference sequence). The CDR3 protein is CASSLAAAGAHGTQYF. CDR3 nucleotide sequence: TGTGCCAGCAGCTTAGCGGCGGCGGGAGCCCATGGTACGCAGTATTTT.

J is TRBJ1-5 and V is TRBV27, with D possibly matching TRBD1 (5 bases). This CDR3 has 16 residues. With 6 bases removed from V and 6 bases from J, the gap between germline ends came to 21 bases. CDR1 MNHEY and CDR2 SMNVEV come from the germline V gene (reference sequence). For the CDR3, the DNA is TGTGCCAGCAGCCCGAAGGGGAGGGCAGGAGGTCAGCCCCAGCATTTT. Translation gives CASSPKGRAGGQPQHF.

This rearrangement joins TRBV5-1 to TRBJ2-7, with 8 bases aligning to TRBD1. Germline values: CDR1 SGHRS, CDR2 YFSETQ. CDR3 length equals 16 residues. V was clipped by 0 bases and J by 4 bases; unmatched bases: 9. In DNA, the CDR3 is TGCGCCAGCAGCTTGGCCGGACAGGGCTTCTCATACGAGCAGTACTTC. It yields the protein CASSLAGQGFSYEQYF. Based on the CDR3 plus reference TRBV5-1 and TRBJ2-7, the full variable domain is KAGVTQTPRYLIKTRGQQVTLSCSPISGHRSVSWYQQTPGQGLQFLFEYFSETQRNKGNFPGRFSGRQFSNSRSEMNVSTLELGDSALYLCASSLAGQGFSYEQYFGPGTRLTVT.

The chain is built from TRBV5-4 and TRBJ2-5; 10 nucleotides match TRBD2. Germline V gene lookup returns CDR1 SGHNT and CDR2 YYREEE (reference sequence). CDR3 length: 17 amino acids. Trimming removed 4 bases from V and 4 bases from J; junction bases left unmatched: 13. The CDR3 DNA follows: TGTGCCAGCAGCCCCCCCGGCGGGCTAGCGGGAGTAGAGACCCAGTACTTC. Protein product: CASSPPGGLAGVETQYF.